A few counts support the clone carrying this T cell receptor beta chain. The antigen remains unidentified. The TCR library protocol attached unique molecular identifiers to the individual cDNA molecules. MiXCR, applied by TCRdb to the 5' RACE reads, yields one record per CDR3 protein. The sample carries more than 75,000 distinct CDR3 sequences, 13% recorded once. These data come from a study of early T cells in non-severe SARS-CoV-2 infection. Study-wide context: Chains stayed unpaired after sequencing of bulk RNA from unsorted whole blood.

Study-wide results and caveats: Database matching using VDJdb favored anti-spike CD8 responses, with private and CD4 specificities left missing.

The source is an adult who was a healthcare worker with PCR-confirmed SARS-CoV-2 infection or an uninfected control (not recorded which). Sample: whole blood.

CDR3 in DNA: TGTGCCAGCAGCTTAAGTCCCAGCTCCTACAATGAGCAGTTCTTC. Its protein is CASSLSPSSYNEQFF. The rearrangement uses TRBV11-2 and TRBJ2-1; D is uncertain. CDR1 is SGHAT, CDR2 FQNNGV, per germline. The length of the CDR3 is 15 residues. V was pared by 2 bases and J by 0 bases, with 8 bases between.